This note documents a single T cell receptor (beta chain) sequence. Source study methods: Cell counts per sample came from amplifying reference gene primers. TCRdb's copy holds only in-frame clones and misses some; the assay was immunoSEQ multiplex PCR. The DNA was the basis for D and trimming; V, J and clone size are from that table. The table has under 65,000 clones, 90% seen once. These data belong to a study of blood T cell repertoires in COVID-19. Study-wide background: The study drew acute and convalescent COVID-19 samples from the United States, Italy and Spain. PBMCs, B-cell-depleted T cells, or T cells provided the cDNA or gDNA that made up the material.

Trimming stripped 4 bases from V and 3 bases from J, with 10 bases between. CDR3 size: 13 residues. Germline V gene lookup returns CDR1 LGHDT and CDR2 YNNKEL (reference sequence). The chain combines TRBV3-1 (or the pseudogene TRBV3-2) with TRBJ2-7; tentatively, D is TRBD1 (5 bases). The origin of this receptor is a woman aged 80 or over with active COVID-19. Sequenced material: peripheral blood. The CDR3 DNA reads as TGTGCCAGCAGCCTTGGACAAAGCTACGAGCAGTACTTC. Protein sequence: CASSLGQSYEQYF.